The present T cell receptor beta chain was sequenced within a study of T cell responses to AZD1222 COVID-19 vaccine. Clones were read by immunoSEQ multiplex PCR, and TCRdb kept only the in-frame ones, dropping some. This table holds roughly 80,000 clones, 70% to 90% found once. Broader study findings: Reports say nearly half of spike-specific TCRs go after unmutated variant regions.

The V and J ends lost 0 bases and 9 bases respectively, with 9 bases between them. The length of the CDR3 is 13 residues. CDR1 MNHNS and CDR2 SASEGT come from the germline V gene. On this clone itself: What it binds is unknown.

The sequences come from peripheral blood, collected on day 0 of MenACWY control vaccination. This clonotype was sampled from an adult in good health. The chain has TRBV6-1 and TRBJ1-5; the D is unclear. CDR3 DNA sequence: TGTGCCAGCAGTGAAGCGCTTGAGCTGCCCCAGCATTTT. Translation gives CASSEALELPQHF.